The clone carrying this T cell receptor (beta chain) was recorded at least ten times. The target antigen is unknown. Naive CD8 libraries were made from around 18,000 to 910,000 sorted cells, and they used 10%, 30% or 50% RNA. The CDR3 runs 12 residues. Germline-derived CDR1 and CDR2 are MDHEN and SYDVKM. The germline V and J ends were trimmed by 3 bases and 6 bases, with 6 bases remaining between them. TCRdb reprocessed the PCR reads with MiXCR, giving one entry per CDR3 protein. The table includes over 85,000 distinct CDR3 sequences, about 23% detected once. The data are from a study of molecular identifiers for immune sequencing clone quantification. About the study: RNA from 20,000 or 100,000 naive CD8 cells was split five ways in replicates, with four sequenced.

Notes on the study in general: Clones above 20 RNA copies contained over 98% of effector molecules but under 1% of naive ones. Identical TCR molecules sharing a barcode could underestimate highly expanded clone sizes.

The TCR sequence derives from a human donor in good health. Some libraries in this study had Jurkat cell RNA spiked in. Sequencing was done on a sample of naive CD8+ T cells from blood, with Jurkat cell RNA spiked in. Subset described: FACS-sorted CD8+CD4-CCR7+CD45RA+ naive T cells. The V and J genes are TRBV28 and TRBJ2-1; D remains ambiguous. CDR3 protein: CASSFNLNEQFF. The DNA for the CDR3 is TGTGCCAGCAGTTTCAACCTCAATGAGCAGTTCTTC.